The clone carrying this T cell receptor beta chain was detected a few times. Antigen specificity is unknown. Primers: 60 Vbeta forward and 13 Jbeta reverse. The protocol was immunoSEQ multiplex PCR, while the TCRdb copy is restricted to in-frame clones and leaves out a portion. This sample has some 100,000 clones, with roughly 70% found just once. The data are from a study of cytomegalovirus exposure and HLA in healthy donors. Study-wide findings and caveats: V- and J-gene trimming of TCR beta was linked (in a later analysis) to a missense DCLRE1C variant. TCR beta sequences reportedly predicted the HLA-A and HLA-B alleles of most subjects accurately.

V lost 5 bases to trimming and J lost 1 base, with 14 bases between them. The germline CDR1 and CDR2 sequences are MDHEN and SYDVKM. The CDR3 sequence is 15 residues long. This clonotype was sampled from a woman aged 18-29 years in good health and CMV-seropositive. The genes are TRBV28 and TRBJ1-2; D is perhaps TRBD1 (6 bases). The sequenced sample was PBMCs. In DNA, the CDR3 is TGTGCCAGCAGTCCGGGGACATTCATTAACTATGGCTACACCTTC. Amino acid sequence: CASSPGTFINYGYTF.